The 15 T cell receptor beta chains below were found in one sample sequenced in a study of CD8 T cells in cerebrospinal fluid in Alzheimer's disease (TCRdb year 2020). Library method: 10x single-cell sequencing. This sample was sequenced with a NextSeq 550. TCRdb reprocessed the reads; each CDR3 protein sequence makes one entry, and DNA is unavailable. The sample's own table lists about 1,000 distinct CDR3 sequences. The ten largest clonotypes hold over 9% of the sample. The specimen was cerebrospinal fluid. These receptor sequences come from a human donor in good health.

This clonotype is deemed medium-sized by its frequency. The V gene is TRBV5-1, the J gene TRBJ2-6. The germline CDR1 and CDR2 sequences are SGHRS and YFSETQ. The CDR3 sequence is 14 residues long. The CDR3 loop is CASSPGSGANVLTF.

This clonotype counts as medium-sized by frequency. The chain is built from TRBV28 and TRBJ2-3. Germline CDR1 reads MDHEN; CDR2 reads SYDVKM. The CDR3 runs 13 residues. The CDR3 loop reads CASSPRNTDTQYF.

Frequency places this clonotype as large. The rearrangement joins TRBV28 to TRBJ2-3; TCRdb designates TRBD1, a call that cannot be tested without DNA. The CDR3 length is 16 residues. CDR1 is MDHEN and CDR2 is SYDVKM in the germline V gene. The CDR3: CASSSRWGQGADTQYF.

This clonotype is medium-sized (0.01 to 0.1%) by frequency. The V gene is TRBV6-5, the J gene TRBJ1-1. Germline CDR1 reads MNHEY; CDR2 reads SVGAGI. The CDR3 is 13 residues long. The CDR3 spells CASMRAGDTEAFF.

This clonotype is medium-sized by frequency. The chain carries TRBV6-4 and TRBJ2-3; the D call of TRBD1 rests on TCRdb alone, since no DNA is present to check it. From germline, CDR1 is MRHNA and CDR2 SNTAGT. CDR3 length: 14 amino acids. The CDR3 region is CASSDPGQGDTQYF.

This sequence joins TRBV27 and TRBJ2-7; as DNA is missing, the TRBD1 call by TCRdb cannot be tested. The germline CDR1 and CDR2 sequences are MNHEY and SMNVEV (reference sequence). The CDR3 sequence is 14 residues long. This chain's CDR3 is CASSRTGTRYEQYF.

This clonotype counts as medium-sized by frequency. V usage is TRBV13 and J usage is TRBJ2-2; there is no DNA to check the TCRdb D call of TRBD2. The CDR3 sequence is 17 residues long. From germline, CDR1 is PRHDT and CDR2 FYEKMQ (reference sequence). The CDR3 spells CASSLVGGRGPTGELFF.

The J gene is TRBJ2-7, the V gene TRBV6-2 or TRBV6-3; TCRdb's D call of TRBD1 is untestable without DNA. CDR1 is MNHEY and CDR2 is SVGEGT in the germline V gene. The CDR3 is made up of 15 amino acids. CDR3 residues: CASSLRGATPYEQYF.

This clonotype is identified as large from frequency. The chain has TRBV20-1 and TRBJ2-5. Germline V gene data show CDR1 as DFQATT and CDR2 as SNEGSKA (reference sequence). This CDR3 is 12 amino acids long. CDR3 loop: CSASKVGETQYF.

This clonotype is deemed medium-sized by its frequency. This chain connects TRBV2 to TRBJ1-1. This CDR3 has 11 residues. The germline V gene encodes CDR1 SNHLY and CDR2 FYNNEI. The CDR3 reads CASSEITEAFF.

Judged by frequency, this clonotype is large (0.1 to 1%). The chain recombines TRBV20-1 with TRBJ1-1; TCRdb's assignment of TRBD1 cannot be checked, as there is no DNA. Germline CDR1 and CDR2: DFQATT and SNEGSKA (reference sequence). The CDR3 has 13 amino acids. CDR3 protein: CSARGSGVTEAFF.

This chain uses TRBV19 with TRBJ2-7; the D call from TCRdb, TRBD2, cannot be confirmed without DNA. Germline assignment: CDR1 LNHDA and CDR2 SQIVND (reference sequence). There are 13 residues in the CDR3. The CDR3: CASKAGGRYEQYF.

V is TRBV5-4 and J is TRBJ2-5; there is no DNA to check the TCRdb D call of TRBD2. The CDR3 sequence is 14 residues long. CDR1 is SGHNT and CDR2 is YYREEE in the germline V gene (reference sequence). CDR3 in amino acids: CASSGTGGIETQYF.

This clonotype counts as medium-sized (0.01 to 0.1%) by frequency. The chain uses TRBV19 and TRBJ1-5; TCRdb indicates TRBD1, and absent DNA this call remains unverified. Germline V gene sequence: CDR1 LNHDA, CDR2 SQIVND (reference sequence). The CDR3 extends over 15 amino acids. This CDR3 reads CASSIYRDSNQPQHF.

This clonotype is called large based on its frequency. The chain is built from TRBV28 and TRBJ2-3; the TRBD2 assignment by TCRdb is unverifiable without DNA. The CDR3 is 18 residues long. The germline V gene encodes CDR1 MDHEN and CDR2 SYDVKM. The CDR3 is CASSWGLAGGGGADTQYF.